This TCR beta chain was captured in a study of cytomegalovirus exposure and HLA in healthy donors (dated by TCRdb to between 2016 and 2019). The study in broad terms: According to an earlier analysis of several hundred of the donors, roughly 180 million T cells yielded 100 million or so unique TCR beta sequences and 276 Gb of sequence data. Every discovery cohort repertoire had been produced on one sequencing platform. The study combined high-throughput TCR immunosequencing, statistical association of individual TCRs with disease status, and machine learning to predict cytomegalovirus infection status. Class I and class II HLA loci were covered by the typing at four-digit resolution. An early release that covered approximately 600 HLA-typed donors contained approximately 320 gigabases of sequencing data and 80 million or so unique TCR sequences. The study aimed to test whether cataloging public T cell receptors could reveal signatures of past pathogen exposure. The T cell repertoires of under 750 subjects were profiled by immunosequencing and related to cytomegalovirus serostatus. A later genetic analysis took genome-wide SNP genotypes for about three fifths of the 666 donors and used that subset as a discovery cohort. Of the 300 to 450 genotyped donors, 80% to 90% were placed in the genetic ancestry cluster associated with self-reported Caucasian donors. A later analysis re-analyzed previously published TCR beta repertoires from 660 or so donors and added high-resolution HLA genotyping to study TCR occurrence patterns. Among approximately 370 genotyped donors of the cohort, an average of about 220,000 unique TCR beta nucleotide sequences was sequenced per donor, of which 15% to 20% were non-productive. Because of strong linkage in the cohort, five DR-DQ haplotypes were treated as single units for association and clustering. In the later analysis, no new phenotypic data were used to find candidate immune exposures; instead, reliance was placed on TCR beta sequences and their occurrence across donors. Typing coverage differed by locus: A, B, C, DRB1 and DQB1 were typed in roughly 620-630 donors, DQA1 in 500 to 550, DPA1 in 600 to 610, and DPB1 in 400 to 490. Donor age, sex, ethnicity and CMV serostatus were compiled alongside the repertoire data. To decide whether each TCR beta V gene segment behaved as functional or pseudogenic, an earlier analysis of some 600 of the donors relied on high-throughput TCR beta sequencing. In addition to the first cohort of around 670 subjects, a separate validation cohort of under 150 different subjects was used.

The cohort consisted of approximately 670 healthy bone marrow donors. All cohort members were sampled while nominally healthy, although unrecorded immune exposures were likely present. The donor tested CMV seronegative and was one of the 352 seronegative cohort members. A peripheral blood sample was provided by each donor, and peripheral blood mononuclear cells were used for TCR beta sequencing. Genomic DNA extraction from the blood cell samples was performed with the Qiagen DNeasy Blood Extraction Kit. The CDR3 runs 19 residues from the cysteine to the phenylalanine. Only the CDR3 DNA stays, 57 bases, in frame from base 1. V is cut back by 5 bases and J by 0 bases, with 13 bases in the junction unmatched. According to the germline V gene (reference sequence), CDR1 reads SEHNR and CDR2 reads FQNEAQ. A word on this clone: What antigen it recognizes has not been identified. It has no much larger one-base neighbor in the sample; base qualities were not kept.

General conclusions and limits of the study: Roughly uniform sequencing depth across donors was assumed in presence/absence analyses, although this assumption may not hold. Linkage disequilibrium might explain the correlated functional status among segregating V segments, but an unknown experimental factor could not be excluded. A later analysis found that HLA-associated TCR beta chains were more clonally expanded and had lower generation probabilities than equally common non-associated chains. Because some donors lacked HLA typing at each locus, the association tests relied only on the typed subset. A later genetic analysis reported fewer N-insertions in productive TCRs among donors in an Asian-associated ancestry cluster than the roughly 700-donor mean. Most TCR sequences were seen in very few donors, while some public TCRs were found in many individuals. Seventeen rarely observed V segments, including chromosome 9 orphons, were excluded from the earlier analysis of about 500 of the donors because counts were too low. The authors suggested that the approach could potentially be generalized to other disease states and immunological phenotypes. In an earlier analysis of approximately 590 of the donors, most TCR beta V segments appeared in productive rearrangements about 87% or about 30% of the time, broadly matching IMGT annotations. For the cohort, immune exposure information was limited to CMV serostatus. According to a later analysis, most CMV-associated TCR beta chains appeared to be HLA-restricted, and the HLA associations seemed to be driven largely by CMV exposure. Cytomegalovirus status was reported to be diagnosed by the classifier with high specificity and sensitivity in both the original and validation cohorts. The cohort was sequenced for TCR beta chains only, and without alpha or paired-chain data the features that could be detected were limited. A further reported finding was that TCR beta sequences accurately predicted the HLA-A and HLA-B alleles for most subjects in the first cohort. A cluster of highly shared sequence variants was judged likely to represent a technical artifact of the sequencing pipeline. Assigning TCR associations to individual alleles was difficult when HLA alleles, especially DR and DQ, strongly co-occurred. A few of the identified cytomegalovirus-associated TCR beta chains were confirmed in vitro to be specific for cytomegalovirus antigens. According to a later analysis, parvovirus B19, influenza, CMV and Epstein-Barr virus appeared linked to several top co-occurrence clusters. An association between a missense DCLRE1C variant and V-gene and J-gene trimming of TCR beta chains was found in a later genetic analysis and replicated in an independent cohort. A later analysis found that TCR association rates varied across HLA loci, with DRB1 alleles showing the most associated TCRs and HLA-C alleles the fewest. The study listed 150 to 200 TCR beta chains as associated with cytomegalovirus. The 87-base-pair reads could not distinguish some IMGT-functional V segments, including TRBV6-2 and TRBV6-3, so those segments were excluded. Specific HLA alleles were associated with 15,000 to 20,000 TCR beta sequences at a false discovery rate of 0.05 in a later analysis.

The library relied on the immunoSEQ multiplex PCR assay. For the multiplex PCR, a mixture combining 60 forward primers for TCR Vbeta segments and 13 reverse primers for TCR Jbeta segments was used. The CDR3 region of rearranged TCR beta genes was amplified from genomic DNA by a multiplex PCR assay. On the Illumina HiSeq System, the amplified TCR beta libraries were sequenced as 87-base-pair reads. From the authors' description of their analysis: A later analysis counted approximately 76 million unique TCR beta chains across the 700 or so repertoires, and roughly 11 million of these chains were shared by at least two donors. Raw reads were error-corrected and collapsed into unique sequences with a nearest-neighbor algorithm that merged closely related sequences to remove PCR and sequencing errors. To assign V, D and J gene segments, CDR3 sequences were aligned to IMGT reference sequences. For a sequence to be retained, a match of at least six nucleotides was required to both a V gene segment and a J gene segment. Rearrangements were classified as productive when the CDR3 lacked stop codons and remained in frame with V and J, and all other rearrangements were classified as non-productive. CDR3 was defined by IMGT convention, running from the second conserved V-encoded cysteine to the conserved J-encoded phenylalanine. Sequences without an unambiguous match to a single V gene segment were excluded from the earlier analysis of almost 600 of the donors. In an earlier analysis of 587 of the donors, a V segment was called functional when productive rearrangements were above 56.7%, and segregating when the standard deviation between donors exceeded 5%. To diagnose cytomegalovirus status from the catalog of TCR beta chain sequences, a statistical classification framework was built. A later analysis assigned V and J genes by comparing TCR nucleotide sequences with IMGT/GENE-DB human TR gene sequences. A later analysis assigned CDR3 sequences and most-parsimonious VDJ recombination scenarios with the TCRdist pipeline. A later analysis defined each TCR beta chain by its CDR3 amino acid sequence plus V-gene family, and excluded reads lacking a unique V-gene family. To address suspected cross-contamination and a sequencing artifact, a later analysis removed 592 highly shared, low-generation-probability nucleotide sequences. For each public chain, a later analysis derived a clonal expansion index from normalized ranks of inferred template counts within each repertoire. A later analysis computed generation probabilities with a VDJ recombination model fitted to out-of-frame rearrangements, and checked the results against IGoR. A later analysis scored TCR-TCR, TCR-HLA and TCR-CMV co-occurrence with hypergeometric tests, applying a repertoire-size bias correction to TCR pairs. To estimate false discovery rates, a later analysis permuted the HLA or CMV assignments 20 times. In a later analysis, co-occurring TCRs were grouped using DBSCAN, with TCRdist sequence similarity added in when clustering inside HLA-allele-positive subsets. Repertoires with fewer than 30,000 or more than 120,000 public chains were left out of co-occurrence clustering, as were five repertoires with anomalous nucleotide sharing. Imported from immuneACCESS, the table was reduced by TCRdb to in-frame sequences with V and J called. These copies leave out some clones; in studies compared against another copy, an unresolved V gene accounts for under half, and the cause of the remainder is not known. From that table come the V and J calls and clone size; the DNA was used to work out D and trimming. The sample table contains about 120,000 clones; only one count was recorded for about four fifths of them. The top ten clonotypes cover nearly 2.5% of the sample.

The sequenced material came from PBMCs. This chain is built from TRBV7-9 and TRBJ2-5; 12 of the junction bases match TRBD2. This receptor was obtained from a woman aged 18-30 years in good health and CMV-seronegative. CDR3 region: CASSPHTSGRSINQETQYF. Read as DNA, the sequence is TGTGCCAGCAGCCCACATACTAGCGGGAGGAGCATAAACCAAGAGACCCAGTACTTC.